This is a list of T cell receptor beta chains from one sample in a study of vaccination and CD4 T cells after COVID-19. From the PCR reads, TCRdb called clonotypes with MiXCR, one entry per CDR3 protein. Here the sample spans about 6,500 distinct CDR3 sequences, roughly 18% being singletons. The antigens these receptors bind are not known. The specimen was CD4+ T cells from blood, cultured in vitro. These TCRs come from a human donor who had recovered from COVID-19. CDR3s include the opening cysteine and the closing phenylalanine or tryptophan. The D gene is left open where the match is weak. Clone size is not always given. Where it is, it says once, few, many or a class for expanded clones.

>-|TRBD1|TRBJ1-2|TRBV7-9
CASSTPGQGATYGYTF
TGTGCCAGCAGCACCCCGGGACAGGGGGCGACCTATGGCTACACCTTC
>few|-|TRBJ2-2|TRBV6-5
CASSSPGVGGELFF
TGTGCCAGCAGTTCACCGGGGGTTGGCGGGGAGCTGTTTTTT
>-|-|TRBJ2-7|TRBV15
CATSRAGVMASYEQYF
TGTGCCACCAGCAGAGCGGGGGTTATGGCCTCCTACGAGCAGTACTTC
>-|TRBD2|TRBJ2-1|TRBV2
CASSDLAGVNEQFF
TGTGCCAGCAGCGATCTGGCGGGGGTGAATGAGCAGTTCTTC
>few|-|TRBJ1-3|TRBV29-1
CGQRGEGVNTIYF
TGCGGTCAAAGGGGGGAAGGAGTAAACACCATATATTTT
>-|-|TRBJ1-1|TRBV12-3/TRBV12-4
CACREPYTEAFF
TGTGCCTGCCGGGAGCCGTACACTGAAGCTTTCTTT
>medium-sized|-|TRBJ2-3|TRBV15
CATSRDRDTLMTQYF
TGTGCCACCAGCAGAGACCGGGACACCCTAATGACGCAGTATTTT
>-|-|TRBJ2-2|TRBV19
CASRGSAASNTGELFF
TGTGCCAGTAGGGGGTCGGCGGCCAGCAACACCGGGGAGCTGTTTTTT
>-|-|TRBJ1-3|TRBV18
CASSPGTAGNTIYF
TGTGCCAGCTCTCCTGGGACGGCAGGAAACACCATATATTTT
>medium-sized|-|TRBJ2-2|TRBV7-2
CASSDRDGLYTGELFF
TGTGCCAGCAGCGACCGGGACGGATTATACACCGGGGAGCTGTTTTTT
>few|-|TRBJ2-7|TRBV7-8
CASSLGRLHLYEQYF
TGTGCCAGCAGCTTAGGACGGCTACACCTATACGAGCAGTACTTC
>-|-|TRBJ1-5|TRBV11-2
CASSLGAGANWNQPQHF
TGTGCCAGCAGCTTAGGCGCAGGGGCGAATTGGAATCAGCCCCAGCATTTT
>few|-|TRBJ2-7|TRBV11-3
CASSLDGGHEQYF
TGTGCCAGCAGCTTAGACGGGGGCCACGAGCAGTACTTC
>-|-|TRBJ1-1|TRBV19
CASARPGRLNTEAFF
TGTGCCAGTGCCCGTCCGGGCAGGTTAAACACTGAAGCTTTCTTT
>-|TRBD2|TRBJ2-5|TRBV24-1
CATSGRVASGNQETQYF
TGTGCCACCAGTGGCAGGGTCGCTAGCGGGAACCAAGAGACCCAGTACTTC
>-|-|TRBJ2-3|TRBV9
CASSVGLRDTQYF
TGTGCCAGCAGCGTAGGGCTGAGAGATACGCAGTATTTT
>-|TRBD1|TRBJ2-7|TRBV28
CASSLPTRGTGKYEQYF
TGTGCCAGCAGTCTCCCCACCCGCGGGACAGGGAAGTACGAGCAGTACTTC
>large|TRBD1|TRBJ2-7|TRBV10-3
CAISDETGPSTHEQYF
TGTGCCATCAGTGACGAGACAGGGCCGAGTACCCACGAGCAGTACTTC
>large|TRBD1|TRBJ1-5|TRBV12-3/TRBV12-4
CASSAGTGNNQPQHF
TGTGCCAGCAGTGCCGGGACAGGCAATAATCAGCCCCAGCATTTT
>-|-|TRBJ1-1|TRBV5-6
CASSSGQNTEAFF
TGTGCCAGCAGCTCAGGACAGAACACTGAAGCTTTCTTT
>-|-|TRBJ2-7|TRBV4-1
CASSQGGGILSYEQYF
TGCGCCAGCAGCCAAGGTGGCGGAATCCTCTCCTACGAGCAGTACTTC
>-|-|TRBJ2-3|TRBV28
CASSHRRLTGTDTQYF
TGTGCCAGCAGTCACCGGAGATTGACCGGCACAGATACGCAGTATTTT
>few|-|TRBJ2-3|TRBV10-3
CAISGQHGGTDTQYF
TGTGCCATCAGCGGACAGCATGGGGGCACAGATACGCAGTATTTT
>few|-|TRBJ2-5|TRBV11-3
CASSWTLGTQYF
TGTGCCAGCAGTTGGACCCTCGGGACCCAGTACTTC
>few|-|TRBJ2-6|TRBV4-1
CASSQEGLGANVLTF
TGCGCCAGCAGCCAAGAGGGGCTTGGGGCCAACGTCCTGACTTTC
>few|-|TRBJ2-5|TRBV6-2/TRBV6-3
CASSYRETQYF
TGTGCCAGCAGTTACCGGGAGACCCAGTACTTC
>few|TRBD2|TRBJ2-5|TRBV11-2
CASSLETAGGPETQYF
TGTGCCAGCAGCTTAGAAACAGCGGGGGGGCCCGAGACCCAGTACTTC
>few|TRBD2|TRBJ2-7|TRBV20-1
CSARGWASGGVYEQYF
TGCAGTGCTAGGGGGTGGGCTAGCGGGGGTGTTTACGAGCAGTACTTC
>medium-sized|-|TRBJ1-5|TRBV6-1
CASSAAGGWGGPQHF
TGTGCCAGCAGCGCAGCGGGGGGATGGGGAGGGCCCCAGCATTTT
>-|TRBD1|TRBJ2-7|TRBV7-9
CASSPTDRAQYF
TGTGCCAGCAGCCCCACAGACAGGGCCCAGTACTTC
>medium-sized|TRBD1|TRBJ1-1|TRBV6-1
CASREEGQGARTEAFF
TGTGCCAGCAGGGAAGAAGGACAGGGGGCAAGGACTGAAGCTTTCTTT
>-|-|TRBJ2-7|TRBV5-1
CASSLRERGLYEQYF
TGCGCCAGCAGCTTGAGGGAGAGAGGTCTCTACGAGCAGTACTTC
>-|-|TRBJ2-1|TRBV25-1
CASKIRRLRSYNEQFF
TGTGCCAGCAAAATAAGGAGGCTCAGGTCCTACAATGAGCAGTTCTTC